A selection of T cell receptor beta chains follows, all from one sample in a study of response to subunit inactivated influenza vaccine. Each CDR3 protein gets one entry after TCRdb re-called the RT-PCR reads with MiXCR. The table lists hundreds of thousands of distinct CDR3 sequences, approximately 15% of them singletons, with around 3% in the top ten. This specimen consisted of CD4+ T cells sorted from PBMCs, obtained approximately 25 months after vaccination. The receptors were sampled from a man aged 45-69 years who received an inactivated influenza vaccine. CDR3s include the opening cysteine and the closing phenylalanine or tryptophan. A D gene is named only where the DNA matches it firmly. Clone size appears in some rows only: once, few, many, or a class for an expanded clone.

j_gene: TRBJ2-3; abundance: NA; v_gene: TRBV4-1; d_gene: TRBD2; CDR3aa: CASSNGGDTQYF; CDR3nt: TGCGCCAGCAGCAACGGGGGGGATACGCAGTATTTT
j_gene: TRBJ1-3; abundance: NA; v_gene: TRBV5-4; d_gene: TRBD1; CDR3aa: CASSLQGSNTIYF; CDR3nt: TGTGCCAGCAGCTTACAGGGGTCTAACACCATATATTTT
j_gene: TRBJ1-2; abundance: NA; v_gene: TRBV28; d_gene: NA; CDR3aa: CASRIPGNYGYTF; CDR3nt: TGTGCCAGCAGAATACCGGGGAACTATGGCTACACCTTC
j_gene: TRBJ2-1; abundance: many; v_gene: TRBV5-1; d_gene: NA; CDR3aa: CASSSTWEQFF; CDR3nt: TGCGCCAGCAGCTCGACATGGGAGCAGTTCTTC
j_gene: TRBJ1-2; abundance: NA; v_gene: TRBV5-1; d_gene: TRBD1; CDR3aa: CASSNDRVGGYSF; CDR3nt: TGCGCCAGCAGCAACGACAGGGTTGGAGGCTACTCCTTC
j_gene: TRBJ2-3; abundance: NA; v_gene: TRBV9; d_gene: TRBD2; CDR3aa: CASSVAGGASTQYF; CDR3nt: TGTGCCAGCAGCGTAGCCGGGGGGGCCTCAACGCAGTATTTT
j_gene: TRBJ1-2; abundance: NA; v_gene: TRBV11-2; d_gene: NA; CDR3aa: CASSPLGRTSYGYTF; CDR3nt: TGTGCCAGCAGCCCCCTGGGACGGACCTCCTATGGCTACACCTTC
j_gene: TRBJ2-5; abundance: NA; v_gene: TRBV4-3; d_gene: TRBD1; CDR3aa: CASSQDSPGQGFETQYF; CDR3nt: TGCGCCAGCAGCCAAGATTCTCCGGGACAGGGTTTTGAGACCCAGTACTTC
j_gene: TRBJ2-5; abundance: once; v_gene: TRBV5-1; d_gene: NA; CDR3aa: CASSLAPLTGLEMDQYF; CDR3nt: TGCGCCAGCAGCTTGGCCCCATTAACGGGACTGGAAATGGACCAGTACTTC
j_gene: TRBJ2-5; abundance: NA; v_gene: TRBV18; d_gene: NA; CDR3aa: CASSPTGLETQYF; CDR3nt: TGTGCCAGCTCACCCACAGGGTTGGAGACCCAGTACTTC
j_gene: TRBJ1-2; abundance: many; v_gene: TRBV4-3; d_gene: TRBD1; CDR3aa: CASSTGTGNFGYTF; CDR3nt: TGCGCCAGCAGCACTGGGACAGGGAACTTTGGCTACACCTTC
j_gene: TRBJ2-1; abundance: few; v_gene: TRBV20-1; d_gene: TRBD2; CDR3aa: CSAALGLVYVEQFF; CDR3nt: TGCAGTGCGGCTTTGGGACTAGTTTATGTTGAGCAGTTCTTC
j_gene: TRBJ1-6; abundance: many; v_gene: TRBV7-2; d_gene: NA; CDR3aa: CASSLSGSSYNSPLHF; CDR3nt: TGTGCCAGCAGCTTATCAGGGAGCTCCTATAATTCACCCCTCCACTTT
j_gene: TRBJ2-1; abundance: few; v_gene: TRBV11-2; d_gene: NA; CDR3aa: CASSPGTRGGQFF; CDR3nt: TGTGCCAGCAGCCCCGGGACCAGGGGAGGGCAGTTCTTC
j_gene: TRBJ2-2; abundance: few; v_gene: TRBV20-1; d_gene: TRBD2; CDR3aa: CSAQSGGRTGELFF; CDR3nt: TGCAGTGCTCAAAGCGGGGGTCGCACCGGGGAGCTGTTTTTT
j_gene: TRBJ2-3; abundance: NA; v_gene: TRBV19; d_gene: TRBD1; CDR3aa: CASSATGFGTDTQYF; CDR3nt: TGTGCCAGTAGCGCGACAGGGTTTGGGACAGATACGCAGTATTTT
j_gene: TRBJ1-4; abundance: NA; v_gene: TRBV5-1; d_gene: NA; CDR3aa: CASSLSADSGKLFF; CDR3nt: TGCGCCAGCAGCTTGAGTGCGGACAGCGGAAAACTGTTTTTT
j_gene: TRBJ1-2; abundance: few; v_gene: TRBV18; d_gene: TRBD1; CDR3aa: CASSSGQGRYYGYTF; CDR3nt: TGTGCCAGCTCATCAGGACAGGGGCGGTACTATGGCTACACCTTC
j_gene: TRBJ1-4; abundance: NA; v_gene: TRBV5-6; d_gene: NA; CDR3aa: CASSLSSYRAYNEKLFF; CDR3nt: TGTGCCAGCAGCCTTTCCTCCTACAGGGCGTATAATGAAAAACTGTTTTTT
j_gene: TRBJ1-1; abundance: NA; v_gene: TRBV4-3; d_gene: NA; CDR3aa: CASSQEQQGLNTEAFF; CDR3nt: TGCGCCAGCAGCCAGGAACAACAGGGCTTAAACACTGAAGCTTTCTTT
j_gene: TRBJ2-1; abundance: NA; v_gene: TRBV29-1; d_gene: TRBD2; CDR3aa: CSGWGLAGVINEQFF; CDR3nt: TGCAGCGGGTGGGGGCTAGCGGGAGTAATAAATGAGCAGTTCTTC
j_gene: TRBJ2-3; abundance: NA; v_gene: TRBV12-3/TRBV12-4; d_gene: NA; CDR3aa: CASSPRAITDTQYF; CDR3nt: TGTGCCAGCAGTCCCCGCGCAATCACAGATACGCAGTATTTT
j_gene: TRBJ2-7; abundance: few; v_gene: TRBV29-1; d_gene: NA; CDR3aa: CSARLHQSSYEQYF; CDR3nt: TGCAGCGCGCGACTCCATCAGTCCTCCTACGAGCAGTACTTC
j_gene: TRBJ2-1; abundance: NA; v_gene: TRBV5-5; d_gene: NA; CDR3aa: CASRERGNEQFF; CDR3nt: TGTGCCAGCAGGGAAAGGGGTAATGAGCAGTTCTTC
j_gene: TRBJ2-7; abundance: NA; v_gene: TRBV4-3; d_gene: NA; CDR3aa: CASSQDNGNWGEQYF; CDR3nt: TGCGCCAGCAGCCAAGATAACGGGAACTGGGGCGAGCAGTACTTC
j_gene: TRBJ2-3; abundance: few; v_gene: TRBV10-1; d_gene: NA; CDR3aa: CASSGGLGGDTQYF; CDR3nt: TGCGCCAGCAGCGGGGGGCTAGGCGGAGATACGCAGTATTTT
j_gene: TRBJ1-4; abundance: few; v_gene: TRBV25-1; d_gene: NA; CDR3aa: CASSRRGSTLVVEKLFF; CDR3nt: TGTGCCAGCAGTCGCCGGGGGTCGACACTGGTAGTTGAAAAACTGTTTTTT
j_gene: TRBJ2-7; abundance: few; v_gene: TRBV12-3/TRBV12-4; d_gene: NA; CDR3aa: CASSIPPVPEQYF; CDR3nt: TGTGCCAGCAGTATCCCCCCGGTTCCCGAGCAGTACTTC
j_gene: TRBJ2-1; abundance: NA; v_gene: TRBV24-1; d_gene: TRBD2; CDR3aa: CATSDSGPAGGEQFF; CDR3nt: TGTGCCACCAGTGATTCGGGCCCAGCGGGGGGCGAGCAGTTCTTC
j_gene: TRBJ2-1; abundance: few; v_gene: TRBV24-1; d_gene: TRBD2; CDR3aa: CATSDTRLAGVNEQFF; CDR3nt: TGTGCCACCAGTGATACCAGACTAGCGGGAGTGAATGAGCAGTTCTTC
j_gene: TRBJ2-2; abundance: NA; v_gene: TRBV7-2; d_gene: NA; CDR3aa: CSSSSVGGINTGELFF; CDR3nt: TGTTCCAGCAGCTCCGTGGGGGGAATCAACACCGGGGAGCTGTTTTTT
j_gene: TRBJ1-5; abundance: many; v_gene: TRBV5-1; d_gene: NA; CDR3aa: CASSLDRDAPQHF; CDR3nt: TGCGCCAGCAGCTTGGACAGGGACGCGCCCCAGCATTTT
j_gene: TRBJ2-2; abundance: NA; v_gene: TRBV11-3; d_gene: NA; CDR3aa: CASSSEGALANGELFF; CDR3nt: TGTGCCAGCAGCTCGGAGGGGGCGCTTGCGAACGGGGAGCTGTTTTTT
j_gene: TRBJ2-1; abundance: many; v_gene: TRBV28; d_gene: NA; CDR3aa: CASSLRNHEQFF; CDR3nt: TGTGCCAGCAGTCTACGGAATCATGAGCAGTTCTTC
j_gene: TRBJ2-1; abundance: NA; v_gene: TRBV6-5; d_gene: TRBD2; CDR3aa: CASSYSSGSFDEQFF; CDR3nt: TGTGCCAGCAGTTACTCGAGCGGGAGTTTCGATGAGCAGTTCTTC
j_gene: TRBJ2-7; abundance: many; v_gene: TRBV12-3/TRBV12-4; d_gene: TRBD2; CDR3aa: CASSKRGLSYEQYF; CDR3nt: TGTGCCAGCAGTAAGCGGGGGCTTTCCTACGAGCAGTACTTC
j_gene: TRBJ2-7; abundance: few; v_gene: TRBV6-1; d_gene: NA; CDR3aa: CASSEKYSFYEQYF; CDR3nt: TGTGCCAGCAGTGAAAAATATAGTTTCTACGAGCAGTACTTC
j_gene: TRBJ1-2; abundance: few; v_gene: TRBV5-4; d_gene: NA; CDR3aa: CASSAMGGPTNYGYTF; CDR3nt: TGTGCCAGCAGCGCCATGGGGGGACCGACGAACTATGGCTACACCTTC
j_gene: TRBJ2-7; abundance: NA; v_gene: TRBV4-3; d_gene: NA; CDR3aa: CASSQALGDPAYEQYF; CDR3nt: TGCGCCAGCAGCCAAGCCCTCGGGGACCCAGCCTACGAGCAGTACTTC
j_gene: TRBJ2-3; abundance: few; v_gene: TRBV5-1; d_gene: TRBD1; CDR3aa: CASSGGGQGTDTQYF; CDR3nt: TGCGCCAGCAGCGGGGGGGGACAGGGGACAGATACGCAGTATTTT
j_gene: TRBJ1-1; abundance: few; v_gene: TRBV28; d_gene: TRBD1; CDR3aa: CASTGTGDAGAFF; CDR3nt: TGTGCCAGCACCGGGACAGGGGACGCGGGAGCTTTCTTT
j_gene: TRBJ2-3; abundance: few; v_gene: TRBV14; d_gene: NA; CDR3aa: CASSQGSTSTQYF; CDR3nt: TGTGCCAGCAGCCAAGGGTCGACTAGTACGCAGTATTTT